This entry lists 3 T cell receptor beta chains sequenced from one sample in a study of cytomegalovirus exposure and HLA in healthy donors. PCR was performed using 60 Vbeta and 13 Jbeta primers. Only in-frame clones appear in the TCRdb table, and some are missing; sequencing was by immunoSEQ multiplex PCR. The repertoire holds 210,000 or so clones, 83% seen once, with 1.2% to 1.5% in the top ten. The sample taken for sequencing was PBMCs. The receptors here all came from a girl between 5 and 17 years old in good health and CMV-seronegative.

The gene calls are TRBV6-1 and TRBJ2-7; unclear D gene. Germline V lookup: CDR1 MNHNS, CDR2 SASEGT. V gave up 6 bases and J gave up 6 bases, with 12 bases separating them. The CDR3 extends over 12 amino acids. CDR3 nucleotide sequence: TGTGCCAGCAGAACCCTCGGTAGCGAGCAGTACTTC. Amino acid sequence: CASRTLGSEQYF.

J is TRBJ2-1 and V is TRBV30; TRBD2 matches at 9 bases. The CDR3 is 14 amino acids. With 3 bases clipped from V and 7 bases from J, the junction kept 7 bases outside the gene matches. From germline, CDR1 is GTSNPN and CDR2 SVGIG (reference sequence). The CDR3 nucleotides read TGTGCCTGGAGGAGAGCGGGGGGACGTAATGAGCAGTTCTTC. The encoded protein is CAWRRAGGRNEQFF.

The genes are TRBV7-9 and TRBJ1-1; D is possibly TRBD1 (6 bases). The V end was cut by 2 bases, the J end by 0 bases, with 13 bases between. The CDR3 totals 16 residues. Germline loops: CDR1 SEHNR, CDR2 FQNEAQ (reference sequence). CDR3 DNA: TGTGCCAGCAGCTTACGGGCCACAGGGATGAACACTGAAGCTTTCTTT. Its protein is CASSLRATGMNTEAFF.